This T cell receptor (beta chain) was profiled in a study of blood T cell repertoires in COVID-19. At the level of the study: The United States, Italy and Spain were the sources of the acute and convalescent COVID-19 samples. PBMCs, B-cell-depleted T cells, or T cells provided the cDNA or gDNA that made up the material.

The CDR3 has 17 amino acids. V was pared by 7 bases and J by 9 bases, with 20 bases of the junction left unmatched. Germline lookup yields CDR1 SNHLY and CDR2 FYNNEI. Under the authors' procedure: It was from reference gene primer amplification that nucleated cell counts were estimated. The table came from immunoSEQ multiplex PCR; TCRdb's copy has only in-frame clones and leaves some out. V, J and clone size derive from that table, while D and trimming were established from the DNA sequence. The sample lists about 120,000 clones, about nine tenths occurring once. The sequenced sample was peripheral blood. This TCR was recovered from a human donor in a cohort sampled during active COVID-19. The V gene is TRBV2, the J gene TRBJ2-1, with 8 bases lining up with TRBD2. CDR3 loop: CASTIPEAGLVSREQFF. The CDR3 DNA is TGTGCCAGCACCATCCCCGAAGCGGGACTAGTATCTCGTGAGCAGTTCTTC.